Listed below are T cell receptor beta chains from one sample, sequenced in a study of cytomegalovirus exposure and HLA in healthy donors. TCRdb's table, derived via immunoSEQ multiplex PCR, lists solely in-frame clones and lacks some. The table lists roughly 230,000 clones, around 90% of them singletons. The sample taken for sequencing was PBMCs. The receptors derive from a girl aged 2-15 years in good health and CMV-seronegative. CDR3s include the opening cysteine and the closing phenylalanine or tryptophan. A D gene is named only where the DNA matches it firmly. Size is stated for part of the rows, as once, few or many counts, or as a class when the clone is expanded.

d_call | clone_size | j_call | v_call | cdr3_aa | cdr3_nt
. | . | TRBJ2-1 | TRBV9 | CASSVEGVSSGGQFF | TGTGCCAGCAGCGTAGAAGGGGTCTCGTCGGGTGGGCAGTTCTTC
TRBD1 | . | TRBJ1-4 | TRBV6-1 | CASSEHRGLNEKLFF | TGTGCCAGCAGTGAGCACAGGGGGCTTAATGAAAAACTGTTTTTT
. | . | TRBJ2-3 | TRBV19 | CASSTTGIGYTDTQYF | TGTGCCAGTAGTACTACAGGGATCGGTTACACAGATACGCAGTATTTT
. | once | TRBJ2-7 | TRBV30 | CAFLYEQYF | TGTGCCTTCCTCTACGAGCAGTACTTC
. | . | TRBJ1-5 | TRBV30 | CAWSVRGNQPQHF | TGTGCCTGGAGTGTACGGGGGAATCAGCCCCAGCATTTT
TRBD2 | . | TRBJ2-7 | TRBV27 | CASSPLRVASGIPAYEQYF | TGTGCCAGCAGTCCTCTCAGGGTGGCTAGCGGGATTCCGGCATACGAGCAGTACTTC
TRBD2 | . | TRBJ2-1 | TRBV9 | CASSGSGGAGEQFF | TGTGCCAGCAGCGGTAGCGGGGGGGCAGGAGAGCAGTTCTTC
TRBD2 | . | TRBJ2-5 | TRBV18 | CASSPPLAGVKETQYF | TGTGCCAGCTCACCACCACTAGCGGGGGTAAAAGAGACCCAGTACTTC
. | . | TRBJ1-5 | TRBV4-2 | CASSQGDQPQHF | TGTGCCAGCAGCCAAGGAGATCAGCCCCAGCATTTT
TRBD1 | . | TRBJ1-2 | TRBV9 | CASSVASVGQGAGYTF | TGTGCCAGCAGCGTAGCTTCAGTGGGACAGGGGGCTGGCTACACCTTC
. | . | TRBJ2-7 | TRBV6-5 | CASSYFGGAEQYF | TGTGCCAGCAGTTATTTCGGAGGAGCGGAGCAGTACTTC
TRBD1 | . | TRBJ2-7 | TRBV18 | CASSLSAGTAGEQYF | TGTGCCAGCTCACTATCGGCCGGGACAGCCGGCGAGCAGTACTTC
TRBD2 | . | TRBJ2-5 | TRBV5-4 | CASSLTRGSGSPKETQYF | TGTGCCAGCAGCTTGACGCGGGGTAGCGGGAGCCCAAAAGAGACCCAGTACTTC
TRBD2 | . | TRBJ2-7 | TRBV23-1 | CASPWVWTSGRTGEQYF | TGCGCCAGCCCCTGGGTATGGACTAGCGGGAGAACTGGCGAGCAGTACTTC
. | . | TRBJ2-1 | TRBV9 | CASSVGSGEQFF | TGTGCCAGCAGCGTAGGTTCCGGGGAGCAGTTCTTC
TRBD1 | . | TRBJ2-2 | TRBV7-9 | CSSSSNRGNTGELFF | TGTTCCAGCAGTTCAAACAGGGGGAACACCGGGGAGCTGTTTTTT
TRBD2 | . | TRBJ2-1 | TRBV25-1 | CASSESGRGVYNEQFF | TGTGCCAGCAGTGAATCCGGGCGGGGGGTGTACAATGAGCAGTTCTTC
TRBD1 | . | TRBJ1-2 | TRBV19 | CASRPGQAPNGYTF | TGTGCCAGTAGGCCTGGACAGGCCCCGAACGGCTACACCTTC
TRBD2 | . | TRBJ2-1 | TRBV4-1 | CASSQGTSGGANYNEQFF | TGCGCCAGCAGCCAAGGAACTAGCGGGGGGGCCAACTACAATGAGCAGTTCTTC
TRBD2 | . | TRBJ2-1 | TRBV7-2 | CASSLWTSGTNNEQFF | TGTGCCAGCAGCCTATGGACTAGCGGGACGAACAATGAGCAGTTCTTC
. | . | TRBJ1-2 | TRBV5-5 | CASSLSGYYGYTF | TGTGCCAGCAGCCTTAGTGGTTACTATGGCTACACCTTC
. | . | TRBJ1-1 | TRBV13 | CASSLGGRPEAFF | TGTGCCAGCAGCTTAGGGGGGCGGCCTGAAGCTTTCTTT
. | . | TRBJ1-2 | TRBV23-1 | CASPQGPCVGYTF | TGCGCCAGCCCGCAGGGGCCTTGTGTGGGCTACACCTTC
. | . | TRBJ1-1 | TRBV6-1 | CASTPGGGGTEAFF | TGTGCCAGCACCCCGGGGGGGGGAGGGACTGAAGCTTTCTTT
. | . | TRBJ2-7 | TRBV6-1 | CASRGTGPYEQYF | TGTGCCAGCAGGGGAACAGGCCCCTACGAGCAGTACTTC
. | . | TRBJ1-5 | TRBV6-1 | CASSEAGGWGESNQPQHF | TGTGCCAGCAGTGAAGCGGGGGGGTGGGGGGAGAGCAATCAGCCCCAGCATTTT
TRBD1 | . | TRBJ1-2 | TRBV28 | CASSHSGGDGYTF | TGTGCCAGCAGTCATTCAGGGGGCGATGGCTACACCTTC
. | . | TRBJ2-4 | TRBV7-9 | CASRGPENIQYF | TGTGCCAGCAGGGGGCCAGAAAACATTCAGTACTTC
TRBD2 | . | TRBJ2-3 | TRBV11-2 | CASSLQRLALTDTQYF | TGTGCCAGCAGCTTACAACGACTAGCGCTCACAGATACGCAGTATTTT
. | . | TRBJ1-2 | TRBV29-1 | CSVGGSDSYGYTF | TGCAGCGTTGGAGGGTCGGACTCCTATGGCTACACCTTC
. | . | TRBJ2-1 | TRBV9 | CASSVGSYEYNEQFF | TGTGCCAGCAGCGTAGGAAGTTATGAGTACAATGAGCAGTTCTTC
. | . | TRBJ1-2 | TRBV6-5 | CASRLGGSGYTF | TGTGCCAGCAGGCTGGGAGGCTCAGGCTACACCTTC
TRBD1 | . | TRBJ1-1 | TRBV5-6 | CASRFAGTGEGAFF | TGTGCCAGCAGATTCGCCGGGACAGGCGAAGGGGCTTTCTTT
TRBD1 | . | TRBJ2-1 | TRBV19 | CASRKTGGLDEQFF | TGTGCCAGTAGAAAGACAGGGGGCCTCGATGAGCAGTTCTTC
TRBD1 | . | TRBJ1-3 | TRBV5-4 | CASSSGQDLGNTIYF | TGTGCCAGCAGCTCAGGACAGGACCTTGGAAACACCATATATTTT